This T cell receptor (beta chain) originates from a study of T cell repertoires in cytomegalovirus infection. Study summary: Indications of both CMV infection and matching HLA type were provided by public TCR beta signatures.

V shed 5 bases and J shed 0 bases, with 13 bases lying between them. Germline lookup yields CDR1 SEHNR and CDR2 FQNEAQ (reference sequence). The CDR3 is 15 amino acids. This clonotype was recorded at least ten times. Its target is not known. One entry per CDR3 protein, called by TCRdb with MiXCR from the reads. The sample includes approximately 910,000 distinct CDR3 sequences, about 33% of them seen just once. The chain carries TRBV7-9 and TRBJ1-1, with D uncertain. The sequence derives from a human donor in good health (CMV status not recorded). Some clones in this sample may be carry-over from other donors' samples. Sequenced material: cultured CD8+ T cells from PBMCs, taken from culture after CMV antigen stimulation. Here the CDR3 reads CASSPAGVVNTEAFF. The CDR3 bases are TGTGCCAGCAGCCCCGCGGGAGTTGTGAACACTGAAGCTTTCTTT.